The TCR beta chain under discussion was sequenced for a study of cytomegalovirus exposure and HLA in healthy donors. Study-level points and caveats: Being productive about 90% or about 30% of the time was typical of most TCR beta V segments in an earlier analysis. Later analysis associated a missense DCLRE1C variant with TCR beta V- and J-gene trimming.

CDR1 KGHSH and CDR2 LQKENI come from the germline V gene. Trimming pared 2 bases from V and 8 bases from J, leaving 10 bases between. The length of the CDR3 is 13 residues. A note on this clone: The antigen is unknown.

PCR amplification relied on 60 Vbeta primers (plus 13 Jbeta primers). Data came from immunoSEQ multiplex PCR; TCRdb stores just in-frame clones and leaves some out. Found here are approximately 110,000 clones, 69% of them singletons; the top ten hold 5.4%. Sequencing was done on a sample of PBMCs. V gene TRBV18 combines with J gene TRBJ1-3, with D possibly TRBD1 on 5 matching bases. The TCR was taken from a woman between 70 and 85 years old in good health and CMV-seropositive. The CDR3 nucleotides read TGTGCCAGCTCACCAGACGGAGGGGACACCATATATTTT. Its protein product is CASSPDGGDTIYF.